This TCR beta chain was sequenced for a study of long-term antiretroviral therapy in people with HIV. With survey level as its setting, the immunoSEQ assay was v3.0. Here immunoSEQ multiplex PCR was the method, and the copy in TCRdb shows in-frame clones only, minus some. The sample yields more than 15,000 clones, approximately 81% seen once. Per donor, at least one pre-ART and at least two post-ART PBMC samples were obtained. Everyone in the study who had HIV was treated in the United States. Every specimen held between roughly 0.85-10 million cryopreserved PBMC. These were thawed and washed before DNA extraction. Sample share makes this clone medium-sized (0.01 to 0.1%). CDR3 size: 15 residues. Looked up from germline, CDR1 is ENHRY and CDR2 is SYGVKD. V lost 3 bases and J 3 bases, leaving 14 bases between the germline ends.

The source was unsorted PBMCs, collected 1.2 to 1.3 years before starting antiretroviral therapy. This sequence joins TRBV10-3 and TRBJ1-1, with D possibly TRBD1 on 5 matching bases. The clonotype comes from a young man with HIV. The CDR3 nucleotides read TGTGCCATCAGTGAATGGGGACGGCCCGACACTGAAGCTTTCTTT. Translating it yields CAISEWGRPDTEAFF.